What follows are 5 T cell receptor beta chains derived from one specimen sequenced in a study of blood T cell repertoires in COVID-19 (dated by TCRdb to about 2020). The library was prepared using the immunoSEQ multiplex PCR assay. Held by TCRdb, this immuneACCESS table contains in-frame sequences only and omits some clones. Under half of the omission traces to an unresolved V gene where checked; the cause of the rest is unknown. This sample is represented by approximately 190,000 clones; 70% to 85% of them were singletons. Clones ranked in the top ten supply 6% to 8% of the sample. Material for sequencing was peripheral blood. These receptors were obtained from a human donor with acute or convalescent COVID-19. The donor label of this sample is uncertain.

This clone has only a few counts. This sequence joins TRBV28 and TRBJ2-7; perhaps TRBD2 as D (5 bases). The germline CDR1 and CDR2 sequences are MDHEN and SYDVKM. Trimming cost V 1 base and J 0 bases, with 7 bases left between them. CDR3 length: 14 amino acids. Here the CDR3 reads CASSLYGSSYEQYF. In nucleotides, the CDR3 is TGTGCCAGCAGTTTATATGGGAGCTCCTACGAGCAGTACTTC.

The genes are TRBV7-2 and TRBJ2-5; TRBD1 might be the D (6 bases). The germline V and J ends were trimmed by 2 bases and 4 bases, with 17 bases remaining between them. Germline V gives CDR1 SGHTA, CDR2 FQGNSA. This CDR3 is 16 amino acids long. DNA of the CDR3: TGTGCCAGCAGCTTAATAAGAGGGGACACGAGAGAGACCCAGTACTTC. The encoded protein is CASSLIRGDTRETQYF.

This chain joins TRBV30 and TRBJ2-7; TRBD1 aligns across 7 bases. Germline V gene lookup returns CDR1 GTSNPN and CDR2 SVGIG (reference sequence). The CDR3 spans 11 residues. J lost 2 bases, V lost 8 bases, and 3 bases had no gene match. This CDR3 is CARGQAYEQYF. The CDR3 nucleotides are TGTGCCCGAGGACAGGCCTACGAGCAGTACTTC.

This sequence joins TRBV2 and TRBJ1-5; possible D gene TRBD1, 6 bases. From germline, CDR1 is SNHLY and CDR2 FYNNEI. This CDR3 has 13 residues. V was trimmed by 4 bases and J by 7 bases, leaving 11 bases between them. The CDR3 sequence is CASSGTGHQPQHF. In nucleotides, the CDR3 is TGTGCCAGCAGTGGTACAGGGCACCAGCCCCAGCATTTT.

The genes are TRBV19 and TRBJ2-3, with TRBD1 matching over 8 bases. The CDR3 runs to 17 residues. Per germline, CDR1 LNHDA and CDR2 SQIVND (reference sequence). The ends lost 0 bases at V and 3 bases at J; junction bases unmatched: 8. CDR3 loop: CASSIEGRGRLTDTQYF. The CDR3, as DNA: TGTGCCAGTAGTATAGAGGGCAGGGGGCGTTTGACAGATACGCAGTATTTT.